Listed here are 28 T cell receptor beta chains from one sample, sequenced in a study of blood T cells in healthy people across ages. With a J-beta primer mix and a sample-barcoded 5' primer, a second PCR ran 7 to 11 cycles. MiXCR, run by TCRdb on the 5' RACE reads, gives a single entry per CDR3 protein. This sample has more than 600,000 distinct CDR3 sequences, with around a quarter found just once. These same records also appear under a second study, on T cells of mothers and their children.

Specimen: blood. These receptors were obtained from a boy aged 5-17 years in good health.

This clonotype was seen a single time. The chain couples TRBV4-3 to TRBJ1-2, with TRBD1 identical over 8 bases. Germline V gene sequence: CDR1 LGHNA, CDR2 YSLEER. The CDR3 totals 15 residues. V gave up 0 bases and J gave up 7 bases; unmatched junction bases: 7. The CDR3 region has the DNA TGCGCCAGCAGCCAAGATCTGGCAGGGGGCAGTGGCTACACCTTC. The encoded protein is CASSQDLAGGSGYTF.

The table lists this clonotype with a few counts. The V gene is TRBV20-1, the J gene TRBJ2-7; 8 bases agree with TRBD2. The CDR3 has 15 amino acids. The ends lost 0 bases at V and 0 bases at J; junction bases unmatched: 4. Per germline, CDR1 DFQATT and CDR2 SNEGSKA (reference sequence). The DNA for the CDR3 is TGCAGTGCTAGAGATCAGCGGGGGAGCTCCTACGAGCAGTACTTC. Amino acids: CSARDQRGSSYEQYF.

The CDR3 spells CATHGIHNEQFF. The CDR3 nucleotides are TGTGCCACCCACGGGATCCACAATGAGCAGTTCTTC. The V and J genes are TRBV7-9 and TRBJ2-1; TRBD2 is a possible D gene (5 bases). This CDR3 has 12 amino acids. Looked up from germline, CDR1 is SEHNR and CDR2 is FQNEAQ (reference sequence). V was pared by 10 bases and J by 5 bases, with 12 bases between.

Only a few counts were recorded for this clonotype. V usage is TRBV3-1 and J usage is TRBJ1-6, with 7 bases aligning to TRBD1. Germline V CDR1 and CDR2: LGHDT, YNNKEL (reference sequence). The CDR3 runs to 16 residues. V lost 3 bases to trimming and J lost 2 bases; unmatched junction nucleotides: 4. For the CDR3, the DNA is TGTGCCAGCAGCCATGGGAGGGGGCCCTATAATTCACCCCTCCACTTT. Its protein is CASSHGRGPYNSPLHF. Using reference TRBV3-1 and TRBJ1-6 for the parts outside the CDR3, the full variable domain is DTAVSQTPKYLVTQMGNDKSIKCEQNLGHDTMYWYKQDSKKFLKIMFSYNNKELIINETVPNRFSPKSPDKAHLNLHINSLELGDSAVYFCASSHGRGPYNSPLHFGNGTRLTVT.

The V call is TRBV14, the J call TRBJ2-7, with D unresolved. Germline V gives CDR1 SGHDN, CDR2 FVKESK. Trimming cost V 5 bases and J 2 bases, with 16 bases left between them. The CDR3 loop spans 15 amino acids. The CDR3 loop is CASSSFPVSTYEQYF. CDR3 bases: TGTGCCAGCAGCTCATTTCCAGTTAGCACCTACGAGCAGTACTTC.

This chain links TRBV9 with TRBJ2-3, with TRBD2 identical over 11 bases. From germline, CDR1 is SGDLS and CDR2 YYNGEE. The CDR3 runs to 18 residues. Trimming cost V 2 bases and J 1 base; bases outside gene matches: 9. The CDR3 DNA is TGTGCCAGCAGCGTTACTAGCGGGGGCCTCGGAGGCACAGATACGCAGTATTTT. Translated: CASSVTSGGLGGTDTQYF.

This clonotype occurred a few times. The chain uses TRBV9 and TRBJ1-6; tentative D call: TRBD1 (5 bases). This CDR3 region has 16 residues. Germline lookup yields CDR1 SGDLS and CDR2 YYNGEE. V was trimmed by 0 bases and J by 7 bases, leaving 14 bases between them. The CDR3 here is CASSVDGHAQNSPLHF. The DNA for the CDR3 is TGTGCCAGCAGCGTAGACGGACACGCGCAGAATTCACCCCTCCACTTT.

This chain uses TRBV5-1 with TRBJ2-1; D may be TRBD2 (5 bases). V lost 0 bases and J lost 11, with 15 bases in between. The CDR3 spans 14 residues. Germline lookup yields CDR1 SGHRS and CDR2 YFSETQ. CDR3 in DNA: TGCGCCAGCAGCTTGGAGTCGGGTGGGAGTCAGCAGTTCTTC. It encodes CASSLESGGSQQFF.

CDR3 sequence (DNA): TGCGCCAGCAGCTTGGCGCTGCAGGGTCAAGAGACCCAGTACTTC. Translated, it gives CASSLALQGQETQYF. This chain uses TRBV5-1 with TRBJ2-5; D perhaps matches TRBD1 (5 bases). This CDR3 has 15 residues. Per germline, CDR1 SGHRS and CDR2 YFSETQ. Trimming cost V 0 bases and J 2 bases, with 11 bases left between them.

V gene TRBV12-5 combines with J gene TRBJ2-3, with 8 bases that match TRBD1. The DNA end lines up better with TRBJ2-1; the J call may be wrong. Germline lookup yields CDR1 LGHNT and CDR2 FRNRAP. The CDR3 length is 15 residues. In nucleotides, the CDR3 is TGTGCTAGTGACTCCCCGGGACAGGTAATCAATGAGCAGTTCTTC. Its protein product is CASDSPGQVINEQFF.

A few counts support this clonotype. The chain carries TRBV10-3 and TRBJ2-3, with 11 positions matching TRBD2. The CDR3 runs 14 residues. Germline loops: CDR1 ENHRY, CDR2 SYGVKD. Trimming took 6 bases from V and 3 from J; bases not matched to a gene: 2. The CDR3 here is CAIRLAGETDTQYF. CDR3 nucleotide sequence: TGTGCCATCAGACTAGCGGGAGAAACAGATACGCAGTATTTT.

V usage is TRBV18 and J usage is TRBJ2-7; 10 bases agree with TRBD1. CDR3 length: 16 residues. The V gene end was trimmed by 0 bases and the J gene end by 2 bases; junction bases not matched to a gene: 4. Germline values: CDR1 KGHSH, CDR2 LQKENI. The CDR3 sequence is CASSPPRGQGAYEQYF. The CDR3 DNA is TGTGCCAGCTCACCACCGAGAGGACAGGGGGCCTACGAGCAGTACTTC.

The genes are TRBV6-6 and TRBJ2-1, with D uncertain. V lost 2 bases and J lost 5, with 7 bases in between. Looked up from germline, CDR1 is MNHNY and CDR2 is SVGAGI (reference sequence). This CDR3 spans 13 amino acids. The CDR3 spells CASSYPTDNEQFF. CDR3 coding DNA: TGTGCCAGCAGTTACCCGACTGACAATGAGCAGTTCTTC.

This clonotype was seen more than once but under ten times. The chain couples TRBV5-1 to TRBJ2-7; D remains ambiguous. V lost 1 base and J 3 bases, leaving 26 bases between the germline ends. The CDR3 has 19 residues. Per the germline V gene, CDR1 is SGHRS and CDR2 is YFSETQ. Written as DNA, the CDR3 is TGCGCCAGCAGCTTGTTTATTTCGGTCCCGAGAGGAGTTTACTACGAGCAGTACTTC. It yields the protein CASSLFISVPRGVYYEQYF.

The genes are TRBV5-1 and TRBJ2-5; TRBD1 is a possible D gene (6 bases). The J call is doubtful: the DNA matches TRBJ2-7 better. CDR3 length: 14 residues. Germline CDR1 is SGHRS and CDR2 is YFSETQ. In nucleotides, the CDR3 is TGCGCCAGCAGCGTGACAGGAGTTCAATACGAGCAGTACTTC. Amino acids: CASSVTGVQYEQYF.

This chain uses TRBV12-3 or TRBV12-4 with TRBJ2-7; 7 bases agree with TRBD1. The CDR3 is 16 amino acids. The V segment lost 7 bases and the J segment 0 bases; nucleotides outside the gene matches: 12. Here the CDR3 reads CASTSLGTDTSYEQYF. CDR3 nucleotides: TGTGCCAGCACCTCTCTCGGGACAGATACCTCCTACGAGCAGTACTTC.

Notes on this clonotype: One end of the junction varies from germline; a read error may be responsible. V and J are TRBV20-1 and TRBJ2-7; D not resolved. CDR3 length: 13 residues. The germline gives CDR1 DFQATT, CDR2 SNEGSKA (reference sequence). The CDR3 is CSASGLNAYKQYF. The DNA of the CDR3 is TGCAGTGCGTCCGGGCTCAACGCCTACAAGCAGTACTTC.

In its sample, this clonotype was seen a few times. The V and J genes are TRBV9 and TRBJ1-3; the D is unclear. The CDR3 has 15 amino acids. Trimming cost V 3 bases and J 3 bases, with 13 bases left between them. Looked up from germline, CDR1 is SGDLS and CDR2 is YYNGEE. CDR3 in amino acids: CASSGEAAYGNTIYF. The CDR3 DNA sequence: TGTGCCAGCAGCGGCGAGGCCGCATATGGAAACACCATATATTTT.

This sequence joins TRBV12-3 or TRBV12-4 and TRBJ2-7; 9 nucleotides agree with TRBD1. The CDR3 sequence is 15 residues long. V lost 3 bases, J lost 6 bases, and 9 bases stayed unmatched. CDR3 in DNA: TGTGCCAGCAGTTTGAACGGACAGGGGATCGGCGAGCAGTACTTC. As protein: CASSLNGQGIGEQYF.

CDR3 in amino acids: CASSLALTGELFF. CDR3 coding DNA: TGTGCCAGCAGCTTAGCGCTTACCGGGGAGCTGTTTTTT. The gene calls are TRBV7-2 and TRBJ2-2; no firm D call. The V end lost 0 bases, the J end lost 5 bases, and 4 bases lay between the germline ends. The CDR3 totals 13 residues. CDR1 is SGHTA and CDR2 is FQGNSA in the germline V gene.

This chain joins TRBV7-3 and TRBJ2-5; 10 bases line up with TRBD2. Unmatched junction bases numbered 8, after V lost 6 bases and J lost 1 base. There are 16 residues in the CDR3. Germline loops: CDR1 SGHTA, CDR2 FQGTGA. The DNA of the CDR3 is TGTGCCAGCAGGATTTCTAGCGGGAGACCCCAAGAGACCCAGTACTTC. Its protein product is CASRISSGRPQETQYF.

This rearrangement joins TRBV6-1 to TRBJ2-1; a possible D gene is TRBD1 (5 bases). V was cut by 3 bases and J by 7 bases, with 13 bases left in between. The CDR3 extends over 14 amino acids. CDR1 is MNHNS and CDR2 is SASEGT in the germline V gene. The CDR3 loop reads CASSDIRGQNEQFF. CDR3 nucleotide sequence: TGTGCCAGCAGTGACATACGAGGACAAAATGAGCAGTTCTTC.

The table lists this clonotype with a few counts. The V and J genes are TRBV7-8 and TRBJ2-2; D could derive from TRBD1 or TRBD2 (5 bases each). Germline V gives CDR1 SGHVS, CDR2 FQNEAQ. Deletions cut 5 bases from V and 4 bases from J, with 17 bases between. This CDR3 region has 16 residues. CDR3 in DNA: TGTGCCAGCAGCCGGGGACCCGGTCCATTCACCGGGGAGCTGTTTTTT. Protein product: CASSRGPGPFTGELFF.

The chain is built from TRBV5-5 and TRBJ2-5; D is undetermined. Germline assignment: CDR1 SGHKS and CDR2 YYEKEE (reference sequence). The CDR3 has 14 amino acids. V lost 7 bases and J 5 bases, leaving 18 bases between the germline ends. CDR3 protein: CASSKEWDEETQYF. The CDR3 DNA reads as TGTGCCAGCTCAAAGGAGTGGGATGAGGAGACCCAGTACTTC.

The chain recombines TRBV20-1 with TRBJ2-1; 7 nucleotides align to TRBD1. Germline V gene lookup returns CDR1 DFQATT and CDR2 SNEGSKA (reference sequence). The CDR3 covers 12 residues. V lost 4 bases to trimming and J lost 12 bases; unmatched junction nucleotides: 9. For the CDR3, the DNA is TGCAGTGCTACACGGGACAGATCGGGGCAGTTCTTC. Protein product: CSATRDRSGQFF.

This chain connects TRBV6-5 to TRBJ2-7, with D perhaps assigned TRBD1 or TRBD2 (5 bases each). The CDR3 is made up of 13 amino acids. Trimming cost V 2 bases and J 6 bases, with 11 bases left between them. The germline V gene encodes CDR1 MNHEY and CDR2 SVGAGI. CDR3 sequence (DNA): TGTGCCAGCAGTTACGGGGCCGGGGTCGAGCAGTACTTC. Its protein product is CASSYGAGVEQYF.

The rearrangement uses TRBV12-3 or TRBV12-4 and TRBJ2-5; D is unresolved. Trimming pared 1 base from V and 11 bases from J, leaving 14 bases between. The CDR3 is 13 residues long. The CDR3 bases are TGTGCCAGCAGTTTAGACAGTATGAGTGAGCAGTACTTC. Translated: CASSLDSMSEQYF.

The chain couples TRBV28 to TRBJ2-2; D is unresolved. Germline V gene lookup returns CDR1 MDHEN and CDR2 SYDVKM. The CDR3 extends over 16 amino acids. V was clipped by 1 base and J by 1 base, with 10 bases between them. The CDR3 region has the DNA TGTGCCAGCAGTTTATTTCCGGAGATGAACACCGGGGAGCTGTTTTTT. It codes for CASSLFPEMNTGELFF. The whole variable domain, filled in from reference TRBV28 and TRBJ2-2, reads DVKVTQSSRYLVKRTGEKVFLECVQDMDHENMFWYRQDPGLGLRLIYFSYDVKMKEKGDIPEGYSVSREKKERFSLILESASTNQTSMYLCASSLFPEMNTGELFFGEGSRLTVL.